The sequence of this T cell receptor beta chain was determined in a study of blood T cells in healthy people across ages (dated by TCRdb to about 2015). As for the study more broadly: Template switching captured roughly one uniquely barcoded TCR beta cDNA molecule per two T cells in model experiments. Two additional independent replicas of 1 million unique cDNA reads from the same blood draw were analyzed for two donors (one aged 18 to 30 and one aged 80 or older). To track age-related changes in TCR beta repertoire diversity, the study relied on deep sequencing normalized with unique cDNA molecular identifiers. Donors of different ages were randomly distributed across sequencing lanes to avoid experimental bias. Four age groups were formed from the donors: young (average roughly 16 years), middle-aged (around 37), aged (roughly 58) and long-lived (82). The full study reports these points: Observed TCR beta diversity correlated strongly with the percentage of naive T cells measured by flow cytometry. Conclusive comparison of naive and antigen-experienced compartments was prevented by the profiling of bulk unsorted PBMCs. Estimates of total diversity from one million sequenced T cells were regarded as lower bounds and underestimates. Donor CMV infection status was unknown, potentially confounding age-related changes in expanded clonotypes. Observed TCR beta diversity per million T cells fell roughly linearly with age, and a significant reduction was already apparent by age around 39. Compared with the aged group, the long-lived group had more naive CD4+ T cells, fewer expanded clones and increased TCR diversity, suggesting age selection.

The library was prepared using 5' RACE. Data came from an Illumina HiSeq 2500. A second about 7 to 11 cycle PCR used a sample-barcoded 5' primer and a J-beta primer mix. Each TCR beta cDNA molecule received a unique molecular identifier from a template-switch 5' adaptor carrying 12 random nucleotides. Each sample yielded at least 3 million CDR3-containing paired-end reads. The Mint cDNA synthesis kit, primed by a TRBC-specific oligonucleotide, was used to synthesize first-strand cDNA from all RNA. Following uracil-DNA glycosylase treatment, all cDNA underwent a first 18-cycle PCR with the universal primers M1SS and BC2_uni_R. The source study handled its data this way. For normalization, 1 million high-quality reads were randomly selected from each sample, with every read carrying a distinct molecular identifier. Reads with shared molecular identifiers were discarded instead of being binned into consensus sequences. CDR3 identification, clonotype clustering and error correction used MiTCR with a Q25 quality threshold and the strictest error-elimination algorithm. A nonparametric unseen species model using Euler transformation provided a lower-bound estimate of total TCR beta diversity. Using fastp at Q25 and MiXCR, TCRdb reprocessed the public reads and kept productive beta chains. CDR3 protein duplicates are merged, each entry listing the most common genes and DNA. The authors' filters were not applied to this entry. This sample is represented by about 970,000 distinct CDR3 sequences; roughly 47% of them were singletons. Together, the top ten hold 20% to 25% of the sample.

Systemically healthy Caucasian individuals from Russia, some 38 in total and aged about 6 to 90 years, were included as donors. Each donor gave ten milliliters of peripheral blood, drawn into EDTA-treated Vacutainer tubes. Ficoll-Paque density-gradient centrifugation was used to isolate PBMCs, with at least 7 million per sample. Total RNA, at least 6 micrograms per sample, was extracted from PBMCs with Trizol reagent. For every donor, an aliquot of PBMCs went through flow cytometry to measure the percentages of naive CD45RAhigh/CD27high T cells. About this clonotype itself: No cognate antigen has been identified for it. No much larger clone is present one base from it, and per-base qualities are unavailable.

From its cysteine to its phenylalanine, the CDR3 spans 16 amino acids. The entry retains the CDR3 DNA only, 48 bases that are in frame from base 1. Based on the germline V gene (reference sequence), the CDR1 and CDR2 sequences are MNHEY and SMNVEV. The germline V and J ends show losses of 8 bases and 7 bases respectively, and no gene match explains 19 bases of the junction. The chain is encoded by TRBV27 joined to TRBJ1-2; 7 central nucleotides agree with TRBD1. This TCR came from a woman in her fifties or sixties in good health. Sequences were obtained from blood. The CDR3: CASRATYRGRRSGYTF. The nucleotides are TGTGCCAGCCGTGCGACCTACAGGGGAAGGCGGTCTGGCTACACCTTC.